One sample yielded the 18 T cell receptor beta chains listed below, sequenced in a study of stem cell transplantation in POMP-related autoinflammatory disease. Measured with immunoSEQ multiplex PCR; TCRdb has only the in-frame clones, and not every one. The sample has around 10,000 clones; around 79% are singletons. This material consisted of CD4+ T cells from PBMCs, taken after stem cell transplantation. The receptors here all came from a human patient with POMP-related autoinflammation and immune dysregulation (PRAID). Some T cells may arise from the graft donor.

The rearrangement joins TRBV6-2 or TRBV6-3 to TRBJ1-2; no clear D. CDR1 is MNHEY, CDR2 SVGEGT, per germline. This CDR3 region has 13 residues. Trimming stripped 4 bases from V and 1 base from J, with 7 bases between. The CDR3 is CASSLGFNYGYTF. CDR3 in DNA: TGTGCCAGCAGTTTGGGGTTTAACTATGGCTACACCTTC.

The V call is TRBV6-2 or TRBV6-3, the J call TRBJ2-1; the D call may be TRBD1 or TRBD2 (5 bases each). The V gene lost 2 bases and the J gene lost 4 bases, with 12 bases spanning the gap. The CDR3 has 15 amino acids. Germline V gene lookup returns CDR1 MNHEY and CDR2 SVGEGT. CDR3 bases: TGTGCCAGCAGTTACGGGGACCCCAATTACAATGAGCAGTTCTTC. It encodes CASSYGDPNYNEQFF.

The chain uses TRBV6-4 and TRBJ2-3, with unresolved D. The CDR3 sequence is 14 residues long. V lost 3 bases to trimming and J lost 0 bases, with 7 bases between them. Looked up from germline, CDR1 is MRHNA and CDR2 is SNTAGT. CDR3 bases: TGTGCCAGCAGTGAATCACAGAGCACAGATACGCAGTATTTT. Protein: CASSESQSTDTQYF.

This clone qualifies as medium-sized. The CDR3 here is CASSIPGQGIEQYF. DNA for the CDR3: TGTGCCAGTAGTATCCCGGGACAGGGGATCGAGCAGTACTTC. The chain is built from TRBV19 and TRBJ2-7; 10 bases are a match to TRBD1. V lost 3 bases, J lost 6 bases, and 5 bases stayed unmatched. Germline assignment: CDR1 LNHDA and CDR2 SQIVND (reference sequence). The CDR3 is 14 residues long.

The chain carries TRBV24-1 and TRBJ2-2; TRBD1 might be the D (7 bases). Trimming took 4 bases from V and 6 from J, leaving 14 bases between them. CDR3 length equals 15 residues. Germline CDR1 KGHDR, CDR2 SFDVKD. The CDR3 nucleotides are TGTGCCACCAGTGACATTGGAGGGGGCCCCGGGGAGCTGTTTTTT. Translating gives CATSDIGGGPGELFF.

The rearrangement uses TRBV4-1 and TRBJ2-1; D possibly uses TRBD1 or TRBD2 (5 bases each). Trimming shortened V by 1 base and J by 0 bases, and 13 bases separated the two germline ends. The germline CDR1 and CDR2 sequences are MGHRA and YSYEKL. CDR3 length: 17 amino acids. The DNA for the CDR3 is TGCGCCAGCAGCCAAGTGTGGGGGAGCCACTCCTACAATGAGCAGTTCTTC. Its translation: CASSQVWGSHSYNEQFF.

This clone was picked up a small number of times. The J gene is TRBJ1-5, the V gene TRBV11-2, with a weak D call TRBD1 (5 bases). Trimming pared 3 bases from V and 2 bases from J, leaving 11 bases between. Germline CDR1 is SGHAT and CDR2 is FQNNGV. This CDR3 spans 15 amino acids. CDR3 protein: CASSLSQGRNQPQHF. As DNA, the CDR3 is TGTGCCAGCAGCTTGAGTCAGGGCCGCAATCAGCCCCAGCATTTT.

The gene calls are TRBV18 and TRBJ2-1; possible D gene TRBD2, 6 bases. The germline V gene has CDR1 KGHSH and CDR2 LQKENI. The CDR3 is 12 residues long. V gave up 3 bases and J gave up 8 bases, with 8 bases separating them. The CDR3 region is CASSPGLHEQFF. The CDR3 DNA reads as TGTGCCAGCTCACCGGGACTCCATGAGCAGTTCTTC.

The chain uses TRBV4-1 and TRBJ2-7; D possibly corresponds to TRBD2 (5 bases). The length of the CDR3 is 14 residues. V was pared by 3 bases and J by 2 bases, with 11 bases between. The germline gives CDR1 MGHRA, CDR2 YSYEKL. The CDR3 DNA is TGCGCCAGCAGCCAGGAGGAAAGAGCCTACGAGCAGTACTTC. This sequence encodes CASSQEERAYEQYF.

This clone was observed a handful of times. The CDR3 protein is CASRTGSTGNTIYF. In DNA form, the CDR3 reads TGTGCCAGCAGAACAGGGTCAACTGGAAACACCATATATTTT. J is TRBJ1-3 and V is TRBV2, with a weak D call TRBD1 (6 bases). The length of the CDR3 is 14 residues. Germline CDR1 reads SNHLY; CDR2 reads FYNNEI. V lost 6 bases and J lost 2, with 11 bases in between.

The chain has TRBV6-5 and TRBJ2-1, with 7 bases aligning to TRBD1. In germline, CDR1 is MNHEY, CDR2 SVGAGI. Trimming removed 7 bases from V and 5 bases from J; junction bases left unmatched: 8. The CDR3 has 14 amino acids. This CDR3 reads CASTDEDRNNEQFF. As DNA, the CDR3 is TGTGCCAGCACCGATGAGGACAGGAACAATGAGCAGTTCTTC.

This chain links TRBV5-6 with TRBJ2-3; 12 nucleotides line up with TRBD2. Germline loops: CDR1 SGHDT, CDR2 YYEEEE. The V segment lost 4 bases and the J segment 5 bases; nucleotides outside the gene matches: 5. The CDR3 sequence is 15 residues long. The CDR3 protein is CASSPTSGSGDTQYF. The CDR3 nucleotides are TGTGCCAGCAGCCCGACTAGCGGGAGCGGAGATACGCAGTATTTT.

The chain employs TRBV2 and TRBJ1-2; D is undetermined. Looked up from germline, CDR1 is SNHLY and CDR2 is FYNNEI. Deletions cut 4 bases from V and 8 bases from J, with 14 bases between. The CDR3 spans 13 residues. The CDR3 coding sequence is TGTGCCAGCAGTGTACGGCCCGGCGGAGGCTACACCTTC. It translates to CASSVRPGGGYTF.

The V and J genes are TRBV30 and TRBJ1-3; D gene ambiguous. Deletions cut 2 bases from V and 3 bases from J, with 5 bases between. Germline V gene data show CDR1 as GTSNPN and CDR2 as SVGIG (reference sequence). The CDR3 is made up of 12 amino acids. The CDR3 loop reads CAWSHGGNTIYF. For the CDR3, the DNA is TGTGCCTGGAGTCACGGTGGAAACACCATATATTTT.

This clone was found a few times. This chain links TRBV7-9 with TRBJ2-7; D tentatively fits TRBD1 or TRBD2 (5 bases each). Trimming shortened V by 7 bases and J by 3 bases, and 25 bases separated the two germline ends. The CDR3 is made up of 17 amino acids. The germline V gene has CDR1 SEHNR and CDR2 FQNEAQ (reference sequence). Written as DNA, the CDR3 is TGTGCCAGCACCACAACGCCGGGCCAGGGACCCAGCTACGAGCAGTACTTC. It is translated as CASTTTPGQGPSYEQYF.

Turning to this clone: The same CDR3 can be traced to other DNA sequences in this sample. The chain combines TRBV30 with TRBJ1-5; unclear D gene. The V and J ends lost 0 bases and 2 bases respectively, with 2 bases between them. Germline CDR1 GTSNPN, CDR2 SVGIG (reference sequence). This CDR3 has 12 amino acids. Here the CDR3 reads CAWSVGNQPQHF. In DNA, the CDR3 is TGTGCCTGGAGTGTTGGCAATCAGCCCCAGCATTTT. Combining the CDR3 with reference TRBV30 and TRBJ1-5 gives the whole variable domain SQTIHQWPATLVQPVGSPLSLECTVEGTSNPNLYWYRQAAGRGLQLLFYSVGIGQISSEVPQNLSASRPQDRQFILSSKKLLLSDSGFYLCAWSVGNQPQHFGDGTRLSIL.

The rearrangement joins TRBV10-2 to TRBJ1-6; D not certain. Germline V CDR1 and CDR2: WSHSY, SAAADI. Trimming removed 3 bases at V and 4 bases at J, with 13 bases between. The CDR3 is 16 residues long. CDR3 sequence: CASSDPDFIYNSPLHF. Written as DNA, the CDR3 is TGCGCCAGCAGTGATCCAGACTTTATTTATAATTCACCCCTCCACTTT.

V is TRBV28 and J is TRBJ1-1, with D unclear. Trimming took 6 bases from V and 0 from J, leaving 5 bases between them. The CDR3 contains 12 residues. The germline CDR1 and CDR2 sequences are MDHEN and SYDVKM. The CDR3 coding sequence is TGTGCCAGCAGATCAGTGAACACTGAAGCTTTCTTT. Translated, it gives CASRSVNTEAFF.